These T cell receptor beta chains were read from a single sample in a study of blood T cell repertoires in COVID-19. Sequencing used immunoSEQ multiplex PCR; TCRdb keeps in-frame clones, though not all of them. Among about 38,000 clones listed, around four fifths were seen once. Sequences were obtained from peripheral blood. The source is a man aged 55-75 years with COVID-19, enrolled during active disease. CDR3s include the opening cysteine and the closing phenylalanine or tryptophan. Each record gives: clone size, V gene, CDR3 length, D gene, J gene, CDR3 protein, CDR3 DNA. A D gene is named only where the DNA matches it firmly. A clone size is listed for some rows: how often the clone was seen (once, few, many), or a class if it is expanded.

-	TRBV12-3/TRBV12-4	13	-	TRBJ1-4	CASSLSQGEKLFF	TGTGCCAGCAGTTTATCACAGGGCGAAAAACTGTTTTTT
-	TRBV2	12	-	TRBJ1-5	CASSGQYQPQHF	TGTGCCAGCAGTGGACAGTATCAGCCCCAGCATTTT
-	TRBV12-3/TRBV12-4	13	TRBD1	TRBJ2-1	CASSWDRVGEQFF	TGTGCCAGCAGTTGGGACAGGGTCGGTGAGCAGTTCTTC
-	TRBV19	13	-	TRBJ1-5	CASSQGGNQPQHF	TGTGCCAGTTCTCAGGGTGGAAATCAGCCCCAGCATTTT
-	TRBV5-1	14	-	TRBJ1-1	CASSYWESGTEAFF	TGCGCCAGCAGTTATTGGGAGAGTGGGACTGAAGCTTTCTTT
few	TRBV5-6	15	TRBD1	TRBJ1-2	CASSLDGTGRYGYTF	TGTGCCAGCAGCTTGGATGGGACAGGGCGCTATGGCTACACCTTC
-	TRBV24-1	14	-	TRBJ2-1	CATSDVGRSNEQFF	TGTGCCACCAGTGATGTTGGTAGATCCAATGAGCAGTTCTTC
-	TRBV9	14	-	TRBJ1-4	CASSVRVTGEKLFF	TGTGCCAGCAGCGTTCGGGTAACAGGTGAAAAACTGTTTTTT
-	TRBV5-5	15	TRBD1	TRBJ2-7	CASSWDRGPSYEQYF	TGTGCCAGCAGCTGGGACAGGGGGCCTTCCTACGAGCAGTACTTC
-	TRBV27	14	-	TRBJ1-6	CASSTTVYNSPLHF	TGTGCCAGCAGTACGACAGTATATAATTCACCCCTCCACTTT
-	TRBV2	13	TRBD1	TRBJ1-4	CASSPRQGLGLFF	TGTGCCAGCAGTCCAAGACAGGGGCTGGGACTGTTTTTT
once	TRBV18	14	-	TRBJ1-1	CASSLQGQYTEAFF	TGTGCCAGCTCTCTTCAGGGGCAGTACACTGAAGCTTTCTTT
-	TRBV5-1	14	-	TRBJ1-1	CASSLKAGNTEAFF	TGCGCCAGCAGCTTAAAAGCAGGGAACACTGAAGCTTTCTTT
-	TRBV7-9	15	TRBD2	TRBJ2-3	CASRSSGKATDTQYF	TGTGCCAGCCGTTCTAGCGGGAAGGCGACAGATACGCAGTATTTT
-	TRBV5-1	15	TRBD1	TRBJ1-2	CASSANRGRDYGYTF	TGCGCCAGCAGCGCAAACAGGGGGCGCGACTATGGCTACACCTTC
-	TRBV27	16	-	TRBJ1-4	CASSLRRAATNEKLFF	TGTGCCAGCAGTCTACGCAGGGCAGCGACTAATGAAAAACTGTTTTTT
-	TRBV19	15	-	TRBJ2-1	CASSNPELQYDEQFF	TGTGCCAGTAGTAACCCAGAATTACAATACGATGAGCAGTTCTTC
-	TRBV28	14	-	TRBJ1-2	CASSSQQGLYGYTF	TGTGCCAGCAGCAGTCAACAGGGCTTATATGGCTACACCTTC
-	TRBV7-8	13	-	TRBJ1-2	CASSFDSNYGYTF	TGTGCCAGCAGCTTTGACAGTAACTATGGCTACACCTTC
-	TRBV19	15	TRBD1	TRBJ2-7	CASSPGGQGLFGQYF	TGTGCCAGTAGTCCGGGGGGACAGGGCCTTTTCGGGCAGTACTTC
-	TRBV6-1	16	-	TRBJ1-2	CASSEAMGLWDYGYTF	TGTGCCAGCAGTGAAGCGATGGGACTTTGGGACTATGGCTACACCTTC
-	TRBV19	15	TRBD1	TRBJ1-5	CASSITGDSNQPQHF	TGTGCCAGTAGTATCACAGGGGATAGCAATCAGCCCCAGCATTTT
few	TRBV19	12	-	TRBJ1-1	CASSARVTEAFF	TGTGCCAGTAGTGCCAGGGTTACTGAAGCTTTCTTT
few	TRBV4-2	16	TRBD1	TRBJ2-2	CASSQAGQGADGELFF	TGTGCCAGCAGCCAGGCCGGGCAGGGGGCCGACGGGGAGCTGTTTTTT
-	TRBV9	16	-	TRBJ2-3	CASSWEGGGSTDTQYF	TGTGCCAGCAGCTGGGAAGGAGGGGGCAGCACAGATACGCAGTATTTT
-	TRBV6-5	15	-	TRBJ1-6	CASSSQASYNSPLHF	TGTGCCAGCAGTTCACAGGCGTCCTATAATTCACCCCTCCACTTT
-	TRBV9	14	-	TRBJ2-7	CASSPRPDSYEQYF	TGTGCCAGCAGCCCTCGACCCGACAGTTACGAGCAGTACTTC
-	TRBV19	14	TRBD1	TRBJ1-5	CASTPRDRFSPQHF	TGTGCCAGTACCCCGCGGGACAGGTTTTCACCCCAGCATTTT
-	TRBV18	14	-	TRBJ1-1	CASSIGQRNTEAFF	TGTGCCAGCTCAATTGGACAGAGGAACACTGAAGCTTTCTTT
-	TRBV15	18	-	TRBJ1-1	CATSGGGIGRGGNTEAFF	TGTGCCACCAGCGGCGGGGGGATAGGGAGAGGTGGGAACACTGAAGCTTTCTTT
-	TRBV7-9	16	TRBD1	TRBJ2-3	CASSPGPTGITDTQYF	TGTGCCAGCAGCCCTGGACCGACAGGGATAACAGATACGCAGTATTTT
-	TRBV19	14	TRBD1	TRBJ1-1	CASSTQGAKTEAFF	TGTGCCAGTAGTACACAGGGGGCAAAAACTGAAGCTTTCTTT
-	TRBV28	10	-	TRBJ2-2	CASGREELFF	TGTGCCTCAGGACGGGAGGAGCTGTTTTTT
-	TRBV7-7	15	TRBD2	TRBJ2-1	CASSPGGGSYNEQFF	TGTGCCAGCAGCCCCGGGGGGGGCTCCTACAATGAGCAGTTCTTC
once	TRBV19	16	TRBD1	TRBJ1-3	CASSSQGAAIGNTIYF	TGTGCCAGTAGTTCACAGGGGGCCGCGATCGGAAACACCATATATTTT
-	TRBV5-1	15	-	TRBJ1-1	CASSLARVGNTEAFF	TGCGCCAGCAGCTTGGCCAGGGTGGGGAACACTGAAGCTTTCTTT
-	TRBV6-5	13	-	TRBJ1-2	CASSYEGGRGYTF	TGTGCCAGCAGTTATGAAGGGGGAAGGGGCTACACCTTC
-	TRBV3-1/TRBV3-2	12	-	TRBJ1-1	CASSQSNTEAFF	TGTGCCAGCAGCCAATCTAACACTGAAGCTTTCTTT
-	TRBV11-2	16	TRBD1	TRBJ1-6	CASSSHRGRRDSPLHF	TGTGCCAGCAGCTCGCACAGGGGCCGGAGGGATTCACCCCTCCACTTT
-	TRBV19	17	TRBD1	TRBJ2-1	CASSTKQGGSSYNEQFF	TGTGCCAGTAGTACGAAACAGGGGGGTAGCTCCTACAATGAGCAGTTCTTC
-	TRBV4-1	14	TRBD2	TRBJ2-7	CASSGGGAGLEQYF	TGCGCCAGCAGTGGCGGGGGTGCAGGCCTCGAGCAGTACTTC
-	TRBV2	16	TRBD1	TRBJ1-1	CASSTDRGAGKTEAFF	TGTGCCAGCAGTACCGACAGGGGAGCGGGGAAAACTGAAGCTTTCTTT
-	TRBV9	14	-	TRBJ2-1	CASSVGPIYNEQFF	TGTGCCAGCAGCGTAGGCCCTATTTACAATGAGCAGTTCTTC
-	TRBV5-4	12	TRBD1	TRBJ1-2	CASSQTGVGYTF	TGTGCCAGCAGCCAGACAGGGGTCGGCTACACCTTC
-	TRBV20-1	12	-	TRBJ1-5	CSASYLDQPQHF	TGCAGTGCTAGTTACTTGGATCAGCCCCAGCATTTT
-	TRBV10-3	17	-	TRBJ2-3	CAISEIDSGKGTDTQYF	TGTGCCATCAGTGAAATCGATAGCGGTAAAGGCACAGATACGCAGTATTTT
-	TRBV10-3	12	TRBD1	TRBJ2-7	CATWTGFDEQYF	TGTGCCACTTGGACAGGGTTCGACGAGCAGTACTTC
once	TRBV11-2	14	-	TRBJ1-2	CASSLDPANYGYTF	TGTGCCAGCAGCTTAGACCCGGCTAACTATGGCTACACCTTC
few	TRBV5-1	13	TRBD1	TRBJ1-1	CASSFGQGGEAFF	TGCGCCAGCAGCTTTGGACAGGGCGGTGAAGCTTTCTTT
-	TRBV5-4	13	-	TRBJ1-1	CASSRREDTEAFF	TGTGCCAGCAGCCGCCGGGAGGACACTGAAGCTTTCTTT
-	TRBV7-2	15	-	TRBJ1-2	CASSPVGGANYGYTF	TGTGCCAGCAGCCCCGTCGGGGGGGCTAACTATGGCTACACCTTC
-	TRBV28	12	-	TRBJ2-7	CASWEAPYEQYF	TGTGCCAGCTGGGAGGCACCCTACGAGCAGTACTTC
-	TRBV30	19	TRBD1	TRBJ1-2	CAWNEGRGLARVLLYGYTF	TGTGCCTGGAATGAAGGCAGGGGGCTGGCCCGGGTCCTCCTCTATGGCTACACCTTC
-	TRBV2	13	-	TRBJ1-2	CASGAREGDGYTF	TGTGCCAGCGGGGCCAGGGAGGGGGATGGCTACACCTTC